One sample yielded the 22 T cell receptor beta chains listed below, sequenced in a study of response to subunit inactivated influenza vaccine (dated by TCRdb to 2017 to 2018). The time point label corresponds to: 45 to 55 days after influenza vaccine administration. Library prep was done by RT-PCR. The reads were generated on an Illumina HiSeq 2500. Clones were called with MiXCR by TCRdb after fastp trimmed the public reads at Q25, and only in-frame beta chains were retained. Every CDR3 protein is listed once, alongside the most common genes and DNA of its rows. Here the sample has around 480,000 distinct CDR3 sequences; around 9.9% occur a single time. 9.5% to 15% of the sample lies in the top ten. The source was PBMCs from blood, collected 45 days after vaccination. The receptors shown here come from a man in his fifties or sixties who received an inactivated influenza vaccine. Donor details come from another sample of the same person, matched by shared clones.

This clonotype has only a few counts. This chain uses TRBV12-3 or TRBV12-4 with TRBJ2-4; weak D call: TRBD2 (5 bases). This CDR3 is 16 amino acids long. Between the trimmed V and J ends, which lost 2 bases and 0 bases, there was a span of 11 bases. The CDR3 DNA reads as TGTGCCAGCAGTTTAAGAGGGTCCTTAGCCAAAAACATTCAGTACTTC. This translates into CASSLRGSLAKNIQYF.

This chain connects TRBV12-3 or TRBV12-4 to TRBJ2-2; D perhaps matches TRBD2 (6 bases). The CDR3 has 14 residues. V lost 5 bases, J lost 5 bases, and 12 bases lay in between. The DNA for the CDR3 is TGTGCCAGCAGTCCCGCAGGGAGGACCGGGGAGCTGTTTTTT. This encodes CASSPAGRTGELFF.

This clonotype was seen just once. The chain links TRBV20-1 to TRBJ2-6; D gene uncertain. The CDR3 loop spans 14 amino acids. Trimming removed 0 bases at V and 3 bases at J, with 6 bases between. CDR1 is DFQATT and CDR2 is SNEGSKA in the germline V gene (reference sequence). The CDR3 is CSARDINGANVLTF. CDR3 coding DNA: TGCAGTGCTAGAGACATCAATGGGGCCAACGTCCTGACTTTC.

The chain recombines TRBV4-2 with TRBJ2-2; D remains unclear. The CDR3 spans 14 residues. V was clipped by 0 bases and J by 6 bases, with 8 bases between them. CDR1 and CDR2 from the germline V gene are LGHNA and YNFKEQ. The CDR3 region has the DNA TGTGCCAGCAGCCAAGATCGGTGGGCCGGGGAGCTGTTTTTT. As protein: CASSQDRWAGELFF.

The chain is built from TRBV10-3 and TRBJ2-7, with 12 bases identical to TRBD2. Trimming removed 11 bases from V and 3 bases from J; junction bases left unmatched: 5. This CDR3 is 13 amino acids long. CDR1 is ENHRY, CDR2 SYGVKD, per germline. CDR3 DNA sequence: TGTGCCGCGGGACTAGCGGGCGTCTACGAGCAGTACTTC. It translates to CAAGLAGVYEQYF.

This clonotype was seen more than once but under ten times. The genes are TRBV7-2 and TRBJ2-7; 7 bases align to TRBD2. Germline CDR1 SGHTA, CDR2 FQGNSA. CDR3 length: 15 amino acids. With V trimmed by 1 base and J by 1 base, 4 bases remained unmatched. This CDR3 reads CASSLEGGSSYEQYF. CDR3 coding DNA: TGTGCCAGCAGCTTAGAGGGCGGGAGTTCCTACGAGCAGTACTTC.

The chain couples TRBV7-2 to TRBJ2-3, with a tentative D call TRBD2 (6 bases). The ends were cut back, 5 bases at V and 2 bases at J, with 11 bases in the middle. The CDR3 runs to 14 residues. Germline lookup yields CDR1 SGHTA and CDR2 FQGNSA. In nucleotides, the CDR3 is TGTGCCAGCAGCCACGGGGGAGTCACAGATACGCAGTATTTT. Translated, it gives CASSHGGVTDTQYF.

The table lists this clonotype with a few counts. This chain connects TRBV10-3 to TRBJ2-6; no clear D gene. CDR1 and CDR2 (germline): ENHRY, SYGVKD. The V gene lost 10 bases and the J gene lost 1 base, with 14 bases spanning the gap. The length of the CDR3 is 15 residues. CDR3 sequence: CATQSDGSGANVLTF. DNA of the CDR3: TGTGCCACGCAGTCGGACGGGTCTGGGGCCAACGTCCTGACTTTC.

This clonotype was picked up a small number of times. The CDR3 sequence is CSAPPAGVAYEQYF. As DNA, the CDR3 is TGCAGTGCCCCCCCAGCGGGAGTGGCCTACGAGCAGTACTTC. The V and J genes are TRBV20-1 and TRBJ2-7; 8 nucleotides align to TRBD2. With V trimmed by 6 bases and J by 2 bases, 9 bases remained unmatched. The CDR3 spans 14 residues. Germline V gene data show CDR1 as DFQATT and CDR2 as SNEGSKA (reference sequence).

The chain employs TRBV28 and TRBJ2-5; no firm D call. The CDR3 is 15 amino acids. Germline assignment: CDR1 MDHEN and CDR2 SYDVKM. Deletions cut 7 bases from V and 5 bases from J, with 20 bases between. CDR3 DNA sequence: TGTGCCAGCACGTCCGGTTTTCCCCCCCGGGAGACCCAGTACTTC. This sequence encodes CASTSGFPPRETQYF.

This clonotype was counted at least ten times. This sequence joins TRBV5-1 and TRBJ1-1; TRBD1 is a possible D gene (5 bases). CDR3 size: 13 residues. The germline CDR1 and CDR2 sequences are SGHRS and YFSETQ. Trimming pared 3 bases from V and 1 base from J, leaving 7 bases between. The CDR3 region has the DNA TGCGCCAGCAGCTATGACAGGAACACTGAAGCTTTCTTT. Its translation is CASSYDRNTEAFF.

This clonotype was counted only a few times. In DNA, the CDR3 is TGCGCCAGCAGCTTGGGGTCCCGAAGCTCCTACGAGCAGTACTTC. This sequence encodes CASSLGSRSSYEQYF. The chain combines TRBV5-1 with TRBJ2-7, with D unresolved. Germline V gene lookup returns CDR1 SGHRS and CDR2 YFSETQ. This CDR3 is built from 15 residues. With 0 bases removed from V and 0 bases from J, the gap between germline ends came to 10 bases.

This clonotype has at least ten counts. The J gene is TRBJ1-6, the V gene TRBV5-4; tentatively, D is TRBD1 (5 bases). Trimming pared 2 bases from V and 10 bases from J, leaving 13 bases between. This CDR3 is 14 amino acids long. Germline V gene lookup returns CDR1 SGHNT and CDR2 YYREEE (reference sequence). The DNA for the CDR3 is TGTGCCAGCAGCTTTGGCAGGGAGGGGTCACCCCTCCACTTT. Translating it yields CASSFGREGSPLHF.

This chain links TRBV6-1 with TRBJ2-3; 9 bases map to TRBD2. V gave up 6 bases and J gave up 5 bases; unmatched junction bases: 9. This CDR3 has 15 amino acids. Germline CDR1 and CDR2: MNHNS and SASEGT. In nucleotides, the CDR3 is TGTGCCAGCAGGACCCCGGGCGGGGGGGTAGATACGCAGTATTTT. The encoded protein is CASRTPGGGVDTQYF.

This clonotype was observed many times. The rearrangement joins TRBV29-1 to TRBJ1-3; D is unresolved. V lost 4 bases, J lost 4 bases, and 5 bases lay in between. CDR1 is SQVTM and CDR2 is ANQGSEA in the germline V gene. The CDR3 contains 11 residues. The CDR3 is CSVGEGNTIYF. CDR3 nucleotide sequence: TGCAGCGTTGGTGAGGGAAACACCATATATTTT.

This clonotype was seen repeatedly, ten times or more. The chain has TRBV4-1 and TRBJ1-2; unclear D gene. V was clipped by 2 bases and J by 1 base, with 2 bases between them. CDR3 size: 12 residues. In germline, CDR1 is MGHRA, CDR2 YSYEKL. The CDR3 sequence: CASSQSNYGYTF. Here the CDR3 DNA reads TGCGCCAGCAGCCAAAGTAACTATGGCTACACCTTC.

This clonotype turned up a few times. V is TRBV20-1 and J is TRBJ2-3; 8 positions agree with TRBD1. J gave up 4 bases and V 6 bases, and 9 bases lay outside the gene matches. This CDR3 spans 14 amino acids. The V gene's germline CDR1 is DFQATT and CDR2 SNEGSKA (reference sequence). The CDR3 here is CSAPTIQGADTQYF. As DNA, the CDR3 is TGCAGTGCGCCCACCATACAGGGGGCAGATACGCAGTATTTT.

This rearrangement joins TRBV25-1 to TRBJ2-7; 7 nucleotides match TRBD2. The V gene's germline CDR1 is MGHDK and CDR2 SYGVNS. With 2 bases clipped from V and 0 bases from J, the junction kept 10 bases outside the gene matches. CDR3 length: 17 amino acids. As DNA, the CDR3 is TGTGCCAGCAGTGAAGGACGGGCTAGCGGCCCCTCCTACGAGCAGTACTTC. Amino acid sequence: CASSEGRASGPSYEQYF.

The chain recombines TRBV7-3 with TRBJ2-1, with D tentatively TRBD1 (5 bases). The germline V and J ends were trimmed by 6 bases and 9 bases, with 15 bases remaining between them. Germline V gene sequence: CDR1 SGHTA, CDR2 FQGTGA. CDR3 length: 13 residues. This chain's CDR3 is CASSTLRGAEQFF. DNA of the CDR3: TGTGCCAGCAGTACACTAAGGGGCGCTGAGCAGTTCTTC.

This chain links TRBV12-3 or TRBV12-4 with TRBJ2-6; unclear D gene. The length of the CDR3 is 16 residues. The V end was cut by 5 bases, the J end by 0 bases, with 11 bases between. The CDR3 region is CASSGYMRSGANVLTF. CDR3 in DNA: TGTGCCAGCAGTGGGTACATGCGCTCTGGGGCCAACGTCCTGACTTTC.

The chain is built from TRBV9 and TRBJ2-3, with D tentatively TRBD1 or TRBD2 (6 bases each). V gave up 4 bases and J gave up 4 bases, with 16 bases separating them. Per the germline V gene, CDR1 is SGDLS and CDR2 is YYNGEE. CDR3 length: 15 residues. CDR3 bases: TGTGCCAGCAGCCTCCCCGACGGGGGCGCAGATACGCAGTATTTT. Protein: CASSLPDGGADTQYF.

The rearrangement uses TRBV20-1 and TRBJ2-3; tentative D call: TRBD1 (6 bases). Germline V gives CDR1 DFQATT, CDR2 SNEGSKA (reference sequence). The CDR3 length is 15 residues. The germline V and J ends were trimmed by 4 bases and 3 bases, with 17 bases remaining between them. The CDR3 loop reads CSAKKTGFRTDTQYF. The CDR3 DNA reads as TGCAGTGCTAAAAAAACAGGGTTTAGGACAGATACGCAGTATTTT.